The 9 T cell receptor beta chains below were found in one sample sequenced in a study of shared clonotypes between healthy human individuals. The data were produced by immunoSEQ multiplex PCR, yet TCRdb's version contains in-frame clones alone and is incomplete. The table shows roughly 300,000 clones, with about nine tenths occurring only once. Input material: memory CD8+ T cells sorted from blood. Subset denoted: CD45RO+ cells pooled with CCR7-negative TemRA cells. The receptors shown here come from a man between 18 and 35 years old in good health.

As for this clone: One end of the junction is discordant with germline, which a read error may explain. The gene calls are TRBV28 and TRBJ2-7; TRBD1 matches at 8 bases. Germline V gene sequence: CDR1 MDHEN, CDR2 SYDVKM. The CDR3 has 12 amino acids. The CDR3 coding sequence is TGTGCCAGCACCGCGACAGGGGACCGATATTTCTTC. Amino acids: CASTATGDRYFF.

This clone was picked up one time. This sequence joins TRBV10-3 and TRBJ1-2; 7 positions agree with TRBD1. Germline loops: CDR1 ENHRY, CDR2 SYGVKD. V lost 0 bases and J lost 5; bases outside the gene matches: 6. The CDR3 consists of 15 residues. The CDR3 sequence: CAISESTRGQYGYTF. In DNA form, the CDR3 reads TGTGCCATCAGTGAGTCGACTCGGGGACAGTATGGCTACACCTTC.

This chain links TRBV5-3 with TRBJ2-6, with 7 bases identical to TRBD1. TRBV5-3 is flagged as an ORF with uncertain function. The junction had 17 bases not matched to a gene; V was cut back by 5 bases and J by 0 bases. The CDR3 runs to 20 residues. The CDR3: CARSLRDSRCFPSGANVLTF. In DNA, the CDR3 is TGTGCCAGAAGTCTCCGGGACAGCCGCTGTTTTCCCTCTGGGGCCAACGTCCTGACTTTC.

V and J are TRBV11-2 and TRBJ2-2; D perhaps matches TRBD2 (6 bases). CDR1 and CDR2 from the germline V gene are SGHAT and FQNNGV. The CDR3 has 14 residues. The ends were cut back, 3 bases at V and 7 bases at J, with 12 bases in the middle. As DNA, the CDR3 is TGTGCCAGCAGCTTCGGGGGTTTAAACGGGGAGCTGTTTTTT. This codes for CASSFGGLNGELFF.

This sequence joins TRBV4-1 and TRBJ2-2; D is ambiguous. Germline V gene lookup returns CDR1 MGHRA and CDR2 YSYEKL. The CDR3 sequence is 16 residues long. Trimming cost V 1 base and J 1 base, with 10 bases left between them. In DNA form, the CDR3 reads TGCGCCAGCAGCCAAGTTGTGGGCCGGAACACCGGGGAGCTGTTTTTT. Its translation: CASSQVVGRNTGELFF.

This clone was observed once. J is TRBJ1-2 and V is TRBV30; TRBD1 agrees at 7 bases. Germline assignment: CDR1 GTSNPN and CDR2 SVGIG (reference sequence). CDR3 length equals 14 residues. After removal of 2 bases from V and 0 bases from J, the junction contained 3 bases not matched to a gene. CDR3 sequence reads: CAWSTGTANYGYTF. The CDR3 DNA reads TGTGCCTGGAGTACGGGGACAGCTAACTATGGCTACACCTTC.

This clone was counted once. This chain connects TRBV11-2 to TRBJ1-1; a weak D match, TRBD1 (5 bases). Germline V gives CDR1 SGHAT, CDR2 FQNNGV. V was shortened by 0 bases and J by 3 bases, with 14 bases between the two germline ends. CDR3 length equals 16 residues. CDR3 nucleotide sequence: TGTGCCAGCAGCTTAGATTTCAGGGTGATGGACACTGAAGCTTTCTTT. It encodes CASSLDFRVMDTEAFF.

Only a few counts were recorded for this clone. The CDR3 region has the DNA TGCAGCGCCGACGGACTAGCGGGAGAAGAGCAGTACTTC. Its translation: CSADGLAGEEQYF. J is TRBJ2-7 and V is TRBV29-1, with TRBD2 matching over 13 bases. This CDR3 comprises 13 residues. The V segment lost 7 bases and the J segment 7 bases; nucleotides outside the gene matches: 7. CDR1 and CDR2 from the germline V gene are SQVTM and ANQGSEA.

The V and J genes are TRBV6-1 and TRBJ2-1; D is unresolved. There are 13 residues in the CDR3. Between the trimmed V and J ends, which lost 3 bases and 4 bases, there was a span of 7 bases. Germline-derived CDR1 and CDR2 are MNHNS and SASEGT. The CDR3 reads CASSEDPYNEQFF. Here the CDR3 DNA reads TGTGCCAGCAGTGAGGACCCATACAATGAGCAGTTCTTC.